The 28 T cell receptor beta chains given below trace back to one sample, sequenced in a study of graft-versus-host responses after intestinal transplantation. Generated by immunoSEQ multiplex PCR, the TCRdb table keeps only in-frame clones and is missing some. The profile shows 15,000 to 20,000 clones, 86% of them singletons. The sample was bone marrow, taken around 120 days after transplant. The receptors derive from a human patient who received an intestinal transplant, so some T cells may come from the graft donor.

This clone was detected a few times. The J gene is TRBJ2-7, the V gene TRBV6-1; tentative D call: TRBD1 (6 bases). Germline V gives CDR1 MNHNS, CDR2 SASEGT. The CDR3 runs 14 residues. V was trimmed by 3 bases and J by 5 bases, leaving 14 bases between them. CDR3 DNA sequence: TGTGCCAGCAGTGAGACAGGTTTTTTCGACGAGCAGTACTTC. Its protein is CASSETGFFDEQYF.

The J gene is TRBJ2-7, the V gene TRBV5-1; D gene ambiguous. CDR1 SGHRS and CDR2 YFSETQ come from the germline V gene. This CDR3 is built from 12 residues. V was clipped by 4 bases and J by 3 bases, with 8 bases between them. The CDR3 protein is CASSETSYEQYF. The DNA for the CDR3 is TGCGCCAGCAGCGAAACAAGCTACGAGCAGTACTTC.

This chain links TRBV19 with TRBJ2-1, with TRBD2 identical over 13 bases. The ends lost 4 bases at V and 8 bases at J; junction bases unmatched: 8. The CDR3 extends over 16 amino acids. Germline V gene lookup returns CDR1 LNHDA and CDR2 SQIVND (reference sequence). CDR3 sequence reads: CASSTWTSGSRDEQFF. The CDR3 region has the DNA TGTGCCAGTAGTACCTGGACTAGCGGGAGCAGGGATGAGCAGTTCTTC.

The chain has TRBV13 and TRBJ2-3, with unresolved D. This CDR3 spans 14 amino acids. CDR1 is PRHDT, CDR2 FYEKMQ, per germline (reference sequence). Between the trimmed V and J ends, which lost 4 bases and 2 bases, there was a span of 10 bases. CDR3 amino acids: CASSSPAITDTQYF. The CDR3 region has the DNA TGTGCCAGCAGCTCGCCCGCGATCACAGATACGCAGTATTTT.

The chain is built from TRBV12-5 and TRBJ1-5; D possibly corresponds to TRBD1 (6 bases). The CDR3 consists of 15 residues. The germline V gene encodes CDR1 LGHNT and CDR2 FRNRAP. V lost 5 bases and J lost 4, with 15 bases in between. The chain's CDR3 is CASGLNTGPNQPQHF. CDR3 in DNA: TGTGCTAGTGGTCTTAATACAGGGCCGAATCAGCCCCAGCATTTT.

This clone is a singleton in its sample. The V call is TRBV5-8, the J call TRBJ2-5, with TRBD2 identical over 8 bases. Unmatched junction bases numbered 3, after V lost 4 bases and J lost 1 base. The CDR3 has 14 residues. Germline CDR1 is SGHTS and CDR2 is YDEGEE. The CDR3 DNA follows: TGTGCCAGCAGCCCAGGGACTAGCCAAGAGACCCAGTACTTC. Residues: CASSPGTSQETQYF. The full variable domain, with the rest looked up from reference TRBV5-8 and TRBJ2-5, is EAGVTQSPTHLIKTRGQQATLRCSPISGHTSVYWYQQALGLGLQFLLWYDEGEERNRGNFPPRFSGRQFPNYSSELNVNALELEDSALYLCASSPGTSQETQYFGPGTRLLVL.

V gene TRBV4-1 combines with J gene TRBJ2-7; TRBD2 aligns across 7 bases. This CDR3 spans 14 amino acids. Germline CDR1 reads MGHRA; CDR2 reads YSYEKL. V gave up 3 bases and J gave up 0 bases; unmatched junction bases: 2. The CDR3 is CASSQRESSYEQYF. The CDR3 DNA follows: TGCGCCAGCAGCCAGCGGGAGAGCTCCTACGAGCAGTACTTC.

The chain has TRBV7-9 and TRBJ1-1; D uncertain. This CDR3 is 15 amino acids long. The V end was cut by 1 base, the J end by 1 base, with 10 bases between. The germline CDR1 and CDR2 sequences are SEHNR and FQNEAQ (reference sequence). The CDR3 is CASSLVGRGNTEAFF. CDR3 DNA sequence: TGTGCCAGCAGCTTAGTCGGACGGGGGAACACTGAAGCTTTCTTT.

The chain uses TRBV6-5 and TRBJ2-7, with D possibly matching TRBD2 (5 bases). CDR1 MNHEY and CDR2 SVGAGI come from the germline V gene. V was cut by 0 bases and J by 3 bases, with 12 bases left in between. The CDR3 consists of 15 residues. CDR3 sequence reads: CASSYSVFGIYEQYF. The DNA for the CDR3 is TGTGCCAGCAGTTACTCCGTTTTCGGGATCTACGAGCAGTACTTC.

As regards this clone: The same CDR3 arises from other DNA sequences in this sample as well. The chain carries TRBV5-1 and TRBJ2-1; D possibly matches TRBD1 or TRBD2 (6 bases each). Germline lookup yields CDR1 SGHRS and CDR2 YFSETQ. V lost 0 bases to trimming and J lost 12 bases, with 10 bases between them. CDR3 size: 12 residues. The CDR3 sequence: CASSLVGGLQFF. CDR3 nucleotide sequence: TGCGCCAGCAGCTTGGTAGGGGGGCTGCAGTTCTTC.

This chain joins TRBV7-9 and TRBJ2-7; no clear D gene. Trimming cost V 4 bases and J 6 bases, with 10 bases left between them. Germline V gene lookup returns CDR1 SEHNR and CDR2 FQNEAQ (reference sequence). The CDR3 spans 12 residues. The CDR3 protein is CASSSGHGEQYF. The CDR3 coding sequence is TGTGCCAGCAGCTCCGGTCACGGCGAGCAGTACTTC.

This chain uses TRBV5-6 with TRBJ2-5, with unresolved D. Germline V gene lookup returns CDR1 SGHDT and CDR2 YYEEEE. The CDR3 covers 12 residues. V lost 4 bases, J lost 5 bases, and 9 bases lay in between. CDR3 in DNA: TGTGCCAGCAGCCTGGTGGGGGAGACCCAGTACTTC. Translation gives CASSLVGETQYF.

This chain links TRBV9 with TRBJ2-7; D call uncertain. Trimming shortened V by 4 bases and J by 3 bases, and 14 bases separated the two germline ends. Germline V gene sequence: CDR1 SGDLS, CDR2 YYNGEE. This CDR3 is built from 14 residues. The CDR3: CASSPRLGFYEQYF. In nucleotides, the CDR3 is TGTGCCAGCAGCCCAAGGTTGGGGTTCTACGAGCAGTACTTC.

The V call is TRBV27, the J call TRBJ2-7; D ambiguous. Germline V gene lookup returns CDR1 MNHEY and CDR2 SMNVEV (reference sequence). V lost 6 bases and J lost 5, with 17 bases in between. This CDR3 contains 14 residues. The CDR3 DNA reads TGTGCCAGCAGCGAATTAGAAGGCCCCAACGAGCAGTACTTC. It codes for CASSELEGPNEQYF.

The rearrangement links TRBV4-1 to TRBJ2-4, with D perhaps given as TRBD1 or TRBD2 (5 bases each). The V gene lost 1 base and the J gene lost 7 bases, with 11 bases spanning the gap. The CDR3 consists of 14 residues. The germline CDR1 and CDR2 sequences are MGHRA and YSYEKL. CDR3 sequence (DNA): TGCGCCAGCAGCCAAGTCCCGTGGGGGAACATTCAGTACTTC. It encodes CASSQVPWGNIQYF.

J is TRBJ2-1 and V is TRBV7-3; no clear D. The ends were cut back, 5 bases at V and 0 bases at J, with 11 bases in the middle. CDR3 size: 15 residues. CDR1 is SGHTA, CDR2 FQGTGA, per germline. CDR3 amino acids: CASSPSFSSYNEQFF. The CDR3 region has the DNA TGTGCCAGCAGCCCCTCGTTCAGCTCCTACAATGAGCAGTTCTTC.

The chain combines TRBV5-6 with TRBJ2-7; D is ambiguous. The CDR3 is 12 amino acids. Trimming took off 2 bases at V and 6 bases at J, with 9 bases between the two ends. Germline assignment: CDR1 SGHDT and CDR2 YYEEEE. The CDR3 sequence is CASSFPNSEQYF. The CDR3 coding sequence is TGTGCCAGCAGCTTTCCTAATTCCGAGCAGTACTTC.

V usage is TRBV9 and J usage is TRBJ2-5; TRBD2 matches at 9 bases. Germline loops: CDR1 SGDLS, CDR2 YYNGEE. J was trimmed by 2 bases and V by 4 bases; bases with no gene match: 6. The length of the CDR3 is 15 residues. The CDR3 nucleotides read TGTGCCAGCAGCCCGATCCTAGCGGGACAAGAGACCCAGTACTTC. It translates to CASSPILAGQETQYF.

V and J are TRBV6-4 and TRBJ1-2; unclear D gene. Trimming shortened V by 5 bases and J by 4 bases, and 23 bases separated the two germline ends. The CDR3 runs to 17 residues. Germline assignment: CDR1 MRHNA and CDR2 SNTAGT. The CDR3 reads CASSRSTPHGKTYGYTF. The CDR3 coding sequence is TGTGCCAGCAGTCGTAGCACCCCACACGGAAAGACCTATGGCTACACCTTC.

J is TRBJ1-5 and V is TRBV18; 8 nucleotides match TRBD1. This CDR3 spans 14 amino acids. V lost 5 bases and J lost 4; bases outside the gene matches: 4. The germline gives CDR1 KGHSH, CDR2 LQKENI. The CDR3, as DNA: TGTGCCAGCTCATCAAGACAGGGGAATCAGCCCCAGCATTTT. Protein sequence: CASSSRQGNQPQHF.

This chain connects TRBV7-9 to TRBJ1-1; 7 nucleotides match TRBD1. Per germline, CDR1 SEHNR and CDR2 FQNEAQ (reference sequence). The CDR3 length is 16 residues. V dropped 4 bases and J dropped 0; count of bases not matched to a gene: 8. The CDR3 loop is CASSSLSDRMNTEAFF. In DNA form, the CDR3 reads TGTGCCAGCAGCTCCCTCTCGGACAGGATGAACACTGAAGCTTTCTTT.

With respect to this clone: The same CDR3 can be traced to other DNA sequences in this sample. The rearrangement uses TRBV5-6 and TRBJ1-5; no definite D call. This CDR3 spans 14 amino acids. Germline CDR1 reads SGHDT; CDR2 reads YYEEEE. Trimming removed 2 bases from V and 3 bases from J, with 9 bases in between. As DNA, the CDR3 is TGTGCCAGCAGCTTCAGGACGGACAATCAGCCCCAGCATTTT. Translating it yields CASSFRTDNQPQHF.

V is TRBV19 and J is TRBJ2-5, with TRBD1 as a possible D gene (6 bases). Germline CDR1 LNHDA, CDR2 SQIVND (reference sequence). The CDR3 covers 14 residues. Trimming stripped 2 bases from V and 1 base from J, with 8 bases between. CDR3 coding DNA: TGTGCCAGTAGTATAACAGGGTCCCAAGAGACCCAGTACTTC. This sequence encodes CASSITGSQETQYF.

V is TRBV19 and J is TRBJ2-2; D gene unclear. From germline, CDR1 is LNHDA and CDR2 SQIVND (reference sequence). The V end was cut by 7 bases, the J end by 1 base, with 7 bases between. This CDR3 has 13 residues. The CDR3 region is CASTRENTGELFF. CDR3 sequence (DNA): TGTGCCAGTACAAGGGAGAACACCGGGGAGCTGTTTTTT.

This rearrangement joins TRBV9 to TRBJ2-3; D is unclear. CDR3 length: 12 amino acids. The germline V gene has CDR1 SGDLS and CDR2 YYNGEE. Trimming removed 6 bases at V and 4 bases at J, with 9 bases between. CDR3 sequence: CASTQLPDTQYF. The CDR3 DNA follows: TGTGCCAGCACCCAATTGCCAGATACGCAGTATTTT. The whole variable domain, filled in from reference TRBV9 and TRBJ2-3, reads DSGVTQTPKHLITATGQRVTLRCSPRSGDLSVYWYQQSLDQGLQFLIQYYNGEERAKGNILERFSAQQFPDLHSELNLSSLELGDSALYFCASTQLPDTQYFGPGTRLTVL.

The chain employs TRBV9 and TRBJ2-7; 9 positions agree with TRBD2. From germline, CDR1 is SGDLS and CDR2 YYNGEE. There are 14 residues in the CDR3. The J segment lost 6 bases and the V segment lost 5 bases, leaving 9 bases of the junction unmatched. The CDR3 loop reads CASSVRTSDSEQYF. As DNA, the CDR3 is TGTGCCAGCAGTGTGAGGACTAGCGACTCCGAGCAGTACTTC.

The chain couples TRBV28 to TRBJ2-1; 8 bases line up with TRBD2. The CDR3 sequence is 16 residues long. Unmatched junction bases numbered 10, after V lost 5 bases and J lost 4 bases. Germline CDR1 reads MDHEN; CDR2 reads SYDVKM. CDR3 region: CASSVASSGLYNEQFF. Written as DNA, the CDR3 is TGTGCCAGCAGTGTGGCCTCTAGCGGGCTTTACAATGAGCAGTTCTTC.

The chain employs TRBV28 and TRBJ1-2; D not certain. The CDR3 runs to 14 residues. Germline assignment: CDR1 MDHEN and CDR2 SYDVKM. Trimming shortened V by 3 bases and J by 4 bases, and 12 bases separated the two germline ends. The CDR3 reads CASSFPGVSYGYTF. Written as DNA, the CDR3 is TGTGCCAGCAGTTTCCCCGGGGTTAGCTATGGCTACACCTTC.